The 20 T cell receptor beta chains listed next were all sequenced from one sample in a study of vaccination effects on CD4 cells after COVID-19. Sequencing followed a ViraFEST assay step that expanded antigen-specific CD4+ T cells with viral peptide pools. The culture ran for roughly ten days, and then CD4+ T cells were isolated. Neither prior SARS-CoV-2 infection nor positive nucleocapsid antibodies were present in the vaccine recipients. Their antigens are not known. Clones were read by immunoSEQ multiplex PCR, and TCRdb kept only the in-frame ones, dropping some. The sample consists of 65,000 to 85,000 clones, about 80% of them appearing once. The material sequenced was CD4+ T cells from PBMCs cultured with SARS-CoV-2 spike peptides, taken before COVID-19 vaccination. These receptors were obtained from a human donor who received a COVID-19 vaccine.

This chain's CDR3 is CASSAQGDPNSPLHF. In DNA, the CDR3 is TGCGCCAGCAGCGCACAGGGGGACCCAAATTCACCCCTCCACTTT. The chain employs TRBV5-1 and TRBJ1-6; 8 bases line up with TRBD1. V dropped 4 bases and J dropped 7; count of bases not matched to a gene: 7. CDR1 and CDR2 from the germline V gene are SGHRS and YFSETQ. The CDR3 runs 15 residues.

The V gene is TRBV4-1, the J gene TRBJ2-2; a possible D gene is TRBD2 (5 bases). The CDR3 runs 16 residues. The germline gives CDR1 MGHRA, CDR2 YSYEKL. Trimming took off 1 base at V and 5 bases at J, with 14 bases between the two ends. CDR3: CASSQGSGSTTGELFF. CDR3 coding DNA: TGCGCCAGCAGCCAAGGAAGCGGCAGTACTACCGGGGAGCTGTTTTTT.

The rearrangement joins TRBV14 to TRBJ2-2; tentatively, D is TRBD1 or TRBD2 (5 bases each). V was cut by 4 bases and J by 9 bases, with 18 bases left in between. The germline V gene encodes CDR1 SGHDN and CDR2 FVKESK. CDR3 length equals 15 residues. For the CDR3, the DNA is TGTGCCAGCAGCCCTTTCGGGACCGCCAGCAGGGAGCTGTTTTTT. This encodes CASSPFGTASRELFF.

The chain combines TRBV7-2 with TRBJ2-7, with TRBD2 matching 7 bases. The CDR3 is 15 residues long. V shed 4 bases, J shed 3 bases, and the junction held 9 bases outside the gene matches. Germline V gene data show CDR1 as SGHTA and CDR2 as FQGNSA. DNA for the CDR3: TGTGCCAGCAGCTCACAATCCGGGGGGTACTACGAGCAGTACGTC. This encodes CASSSQSGGYYEQYV.

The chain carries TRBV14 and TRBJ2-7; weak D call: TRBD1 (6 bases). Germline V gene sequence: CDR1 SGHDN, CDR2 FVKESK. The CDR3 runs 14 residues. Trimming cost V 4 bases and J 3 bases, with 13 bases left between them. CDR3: CASSLTAGDYEQYV. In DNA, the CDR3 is TGTGCCAGCAGCCTGACAGCAGGGGACTACGAGCAGTACGTC.

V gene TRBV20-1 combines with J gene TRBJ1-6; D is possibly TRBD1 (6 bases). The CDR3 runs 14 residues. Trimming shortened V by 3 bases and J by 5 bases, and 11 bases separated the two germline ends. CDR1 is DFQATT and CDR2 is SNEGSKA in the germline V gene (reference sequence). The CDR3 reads CSASHRTDNSPLHF. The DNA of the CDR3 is TGCAGTGCTAGTCACAGGACAGATAATTCACCCCTCCACTTT.

In nucleotides, the CDR3 is TGCAGCGTTAAACGAGGGACAGTTGATATGGGAGGGAACCAGTACTTC. This gives the protein CSVKRGTVDMGGNQYF. The rearrangement joins TRBV29-1 to TRBJ2-5, with D tentatively TRBD1 or TRBD2 (7 bases each). The V end lost 5 bases, the J end lost 10 bases, and 29 bases lay between the germline ends. This CDR3 has 16 residues. The germline V gene encodes CDR1 SQVTM and CDR2 ANQGSEA.

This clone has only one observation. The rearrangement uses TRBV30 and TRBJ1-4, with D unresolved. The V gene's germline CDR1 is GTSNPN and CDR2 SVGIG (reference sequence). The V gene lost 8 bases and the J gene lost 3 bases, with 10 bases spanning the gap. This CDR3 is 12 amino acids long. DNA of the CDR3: TGTGCCGCATATGGGCCTAATGAAAAACTGTTTTTT. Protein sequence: CAAYGPNEKLFF.

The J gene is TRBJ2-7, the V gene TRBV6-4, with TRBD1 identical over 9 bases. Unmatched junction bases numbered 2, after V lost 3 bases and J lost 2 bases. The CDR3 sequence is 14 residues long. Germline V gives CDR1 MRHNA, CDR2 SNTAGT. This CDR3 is CASSEQGAAYEQYV. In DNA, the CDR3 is TGTGCCAGCAGTGAACAGGGGGCCGCCTACGAGCAGTACGTC.

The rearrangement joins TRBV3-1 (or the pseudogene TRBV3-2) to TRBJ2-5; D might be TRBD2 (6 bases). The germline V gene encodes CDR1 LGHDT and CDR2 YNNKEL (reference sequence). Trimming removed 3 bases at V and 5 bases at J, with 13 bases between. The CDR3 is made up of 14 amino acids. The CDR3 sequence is CASSQSGGGETQYF. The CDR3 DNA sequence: TGTGCCAGCAGCCAGTCCGGGGGTGGGGAGACCCAGTACTTC.

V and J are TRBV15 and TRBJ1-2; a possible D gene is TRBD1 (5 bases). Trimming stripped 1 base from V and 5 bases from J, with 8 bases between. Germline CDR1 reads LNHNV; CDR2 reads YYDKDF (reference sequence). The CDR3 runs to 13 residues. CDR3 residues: CATSRVGGYGYTF. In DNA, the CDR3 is TGTGCCACCAGCAGAGTCGGGGGGTATGGCTACACCTTC.

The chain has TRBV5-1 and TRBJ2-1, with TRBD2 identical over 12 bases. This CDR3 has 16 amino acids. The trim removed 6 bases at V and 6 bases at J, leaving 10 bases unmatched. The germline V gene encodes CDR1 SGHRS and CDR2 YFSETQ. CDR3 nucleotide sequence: TGCGCCAGCACAAGCAAAGGACTAGCGGGGCCCAATGAGCAGTTCTTC. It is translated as CASTSKGLAGPNEQFF.

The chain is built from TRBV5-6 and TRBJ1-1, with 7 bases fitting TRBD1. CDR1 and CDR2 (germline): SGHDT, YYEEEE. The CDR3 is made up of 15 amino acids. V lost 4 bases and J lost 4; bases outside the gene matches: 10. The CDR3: CASSRLDRESTEAFF. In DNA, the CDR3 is TGTGCCAGCAGCCGTTTAGACAGGGAGAGCACTGAAGCTTTCTTT.

CDR3 region: CASSDSGGGLSEAFF. The CDR3 bases are TGTGCCAGCAGTGACTCGGGGGGCGGTTTGTCTGAAGCTTTCTTT. This chain joins TRBV6-4 and TRBJ1-1; D is perhaps TRBD1 (6 bases). Deletions cut 0 bases from V and 6 bases from J, with 14 bases between. The CDR3 contains 15 residues. Germline CDR1 reads MRHNA; CDR2 reads SNTAGT.

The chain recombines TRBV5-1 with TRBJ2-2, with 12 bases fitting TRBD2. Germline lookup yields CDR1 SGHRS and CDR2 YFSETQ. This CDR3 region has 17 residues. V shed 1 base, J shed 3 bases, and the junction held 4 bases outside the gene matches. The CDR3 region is CASSLTLAGGDTGELFF. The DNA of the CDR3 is TGCGCCAGCAGCTTGACTCTAGCGGGGGGGGACACCGGGGAGCTGTTTTTT.

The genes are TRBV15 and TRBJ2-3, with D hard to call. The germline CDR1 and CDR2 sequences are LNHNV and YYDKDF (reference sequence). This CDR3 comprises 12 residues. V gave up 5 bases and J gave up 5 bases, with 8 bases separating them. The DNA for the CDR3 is TGTGCCACCAGCCGAAACCGAGATACGCAGTATTTT. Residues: CATSRNRDTQYF.

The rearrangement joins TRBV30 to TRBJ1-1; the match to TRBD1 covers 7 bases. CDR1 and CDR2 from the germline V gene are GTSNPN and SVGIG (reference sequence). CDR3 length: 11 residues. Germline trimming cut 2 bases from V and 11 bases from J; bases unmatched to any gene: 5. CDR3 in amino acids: CAWSRGQMAFF. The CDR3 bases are TGTGCCTGGAGTCGGGGACAGATGGCTTTCTTT. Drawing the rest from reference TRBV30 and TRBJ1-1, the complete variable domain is SQTIHQWPATLVQPVGSPLSLECTVEGTSNPNLYWYRQAAGRGLQLLFYSVGIGQISSEVPQNLSASRPQDRQFILSSKKLLLSDSGFYLCAWSRGQMAFFGQGTRLTVV.

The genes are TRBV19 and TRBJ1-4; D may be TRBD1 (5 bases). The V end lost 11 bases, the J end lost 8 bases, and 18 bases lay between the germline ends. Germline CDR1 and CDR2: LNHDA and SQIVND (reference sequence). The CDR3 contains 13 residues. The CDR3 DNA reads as TGTGCCTCACGTAAGAAGGGGAGAGAAAAACTGTTTTTT. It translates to CASRKKGREKLFF.

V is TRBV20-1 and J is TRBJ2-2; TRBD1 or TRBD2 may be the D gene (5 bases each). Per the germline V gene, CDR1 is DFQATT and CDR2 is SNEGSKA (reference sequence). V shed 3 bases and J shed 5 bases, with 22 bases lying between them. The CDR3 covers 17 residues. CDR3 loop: CSASLWGRSEATGELFF. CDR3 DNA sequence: TGCAGTGCTAGTCTTTGGGGGAGATCCGAGGCGACCGGGGAGCTGTTTTTT.

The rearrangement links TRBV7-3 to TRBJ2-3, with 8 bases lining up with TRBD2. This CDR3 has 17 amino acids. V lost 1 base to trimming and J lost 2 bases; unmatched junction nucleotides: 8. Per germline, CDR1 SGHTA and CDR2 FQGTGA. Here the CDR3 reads CASSLSISGENTDTQYF. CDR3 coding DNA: TGTGCCAGCAGCTTAAGTATTAGCGGGGAGAACACAGATACGCAGTATTTT.